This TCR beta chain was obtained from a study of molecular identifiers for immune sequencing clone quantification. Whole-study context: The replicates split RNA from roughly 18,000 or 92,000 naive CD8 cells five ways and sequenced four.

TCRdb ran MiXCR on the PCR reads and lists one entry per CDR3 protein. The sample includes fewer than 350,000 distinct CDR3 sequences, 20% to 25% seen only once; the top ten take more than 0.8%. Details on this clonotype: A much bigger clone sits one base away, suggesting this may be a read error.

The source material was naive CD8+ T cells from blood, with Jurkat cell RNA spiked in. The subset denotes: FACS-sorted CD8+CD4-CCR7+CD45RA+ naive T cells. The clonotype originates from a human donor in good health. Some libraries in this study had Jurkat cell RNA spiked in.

The CDR3 sequence is CASSYGPNHEQYF. The CDR3 coding sequence is TGTGCCAGCAGTTACGGCCCGAACCACGAGCAGTACTTC. The chain employs TRBV6-5 and TRBJ2-7, with D hard to call. Trimming removed 2 bases at V and 5 bases at J, with 10 bases between. Germline lookup yields CDR1 MNHEY and CDR2 SVGAGI. The CDR3 consists of 13 residues.